The clone carrying this TCR beta chain showed up just a few times. What it binds is unknown. The record originates from a study of human T cells and chemical hapten exposure. Background on the study: 2% DPC applied to a roughly 2 cm by roughly 2 cm arm area sensitized donors.

The CDR3 length is 14 residues. V was pared by 4 bases and J by 8 bases, with 5 bases of the junction left unmatched. Looked up from germline, CDR1 is SGDLS and CDR2 is YYNGEE. General study results and limits: DPC sensitization did not alter TCRs above 1 in 1000 frequency. Expanded TCRs showed more large CDR3 clusters than pre-sensitization or healthy control sets.

Noted time point: patch test 1, 2 weeks after DPC sensitization. Treatment noted: therapeutic diphenylcyclopropenone sensitization with weekly scalp DPC. TCRdb reprocessed the RACE reads with MiXCR, giving one entry per CDR3 protein. The data contain tens of thousands of distinct CDR3 sequences, 7% to 10% of them seen just once; the ten biggest clones take up about an eighth. The receptor was isolated from a woman aged 40 to 50 with alopecia areata. Some clones in this sample may be carry-over from other donors' samples. The sequences come from whole blood, collected in connection with sensitization to the hapten diphenylcyclopropenone (DPC). This chain uses TRBV9 with TRBJ2-1, with 11 bases matching TRBD1. DNA of the CDR3: TGTGCCAGCAGCCCGCGGACAGGGGGCGATGAGCAGTTCTTC. Residues: CASSPRTGGDEQFF.